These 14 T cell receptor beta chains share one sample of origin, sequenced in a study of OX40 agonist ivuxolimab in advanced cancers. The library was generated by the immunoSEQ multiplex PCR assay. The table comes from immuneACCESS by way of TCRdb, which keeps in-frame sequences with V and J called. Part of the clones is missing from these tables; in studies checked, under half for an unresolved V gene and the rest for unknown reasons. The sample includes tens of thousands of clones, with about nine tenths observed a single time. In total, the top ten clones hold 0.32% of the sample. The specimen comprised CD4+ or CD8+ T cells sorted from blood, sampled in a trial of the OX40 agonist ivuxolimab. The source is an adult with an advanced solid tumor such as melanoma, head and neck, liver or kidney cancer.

CDR3 region: CASSYAQGAYEQYF. The CDR3 DNA sequence: TGTGCCAGCAGTTACGCTCAGGGGGCCTACGAGCAGTACTTC. This chain joins TRBV6-6 and TRBJ2-7; 7 nucleotides match TRBD1. The CDR3 has 14 amino acids. CDR1 and CDR2 from the germline V gene are MNHNY and SVGAGI (reference sequence). V shed 2 bases and J 2 bases; nucleotides not matched to a gene: 3.

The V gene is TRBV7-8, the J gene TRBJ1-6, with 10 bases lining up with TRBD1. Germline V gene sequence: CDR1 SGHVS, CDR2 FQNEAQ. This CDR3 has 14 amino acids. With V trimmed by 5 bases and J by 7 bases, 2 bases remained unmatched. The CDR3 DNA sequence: TGTGCCAGCAGCCCGGACAGGGGGAATTCACCCCTCCACTTT. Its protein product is CASSPDRGNSPLHF.

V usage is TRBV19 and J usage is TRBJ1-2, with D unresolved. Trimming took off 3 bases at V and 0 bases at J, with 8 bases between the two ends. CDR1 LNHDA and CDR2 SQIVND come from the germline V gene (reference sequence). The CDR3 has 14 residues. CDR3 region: CASSIIGANYGYTF. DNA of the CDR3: TGTGCCAGTAGTATTATAGGAGCTAACTATGGCTACACCTTC.

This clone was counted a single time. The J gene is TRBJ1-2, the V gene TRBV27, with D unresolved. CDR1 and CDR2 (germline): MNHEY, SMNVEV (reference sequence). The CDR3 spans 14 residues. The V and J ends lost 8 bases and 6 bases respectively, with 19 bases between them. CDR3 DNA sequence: TGTGCCAGCCATTACAACGGACTGGGGAATGGCTACACCTTC. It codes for CASHYNGLGNGYTF.

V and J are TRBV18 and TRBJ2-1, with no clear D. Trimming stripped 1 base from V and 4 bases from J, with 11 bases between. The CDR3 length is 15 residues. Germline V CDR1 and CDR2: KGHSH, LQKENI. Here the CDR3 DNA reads TGTGCCAGCTCACCACAAGAGTTGGCTTACAATGAGCAGTTCTTC. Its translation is CASSPQELAYNEQFF.

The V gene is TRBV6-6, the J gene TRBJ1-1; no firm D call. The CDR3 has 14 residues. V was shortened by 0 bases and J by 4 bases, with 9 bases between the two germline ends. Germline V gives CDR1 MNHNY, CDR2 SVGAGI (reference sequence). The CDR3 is CASSYSQRGTEAFF. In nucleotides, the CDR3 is TGTGCCAGCAGTTACTCACAACGGGGCACTGAAGCTTTCTTT.

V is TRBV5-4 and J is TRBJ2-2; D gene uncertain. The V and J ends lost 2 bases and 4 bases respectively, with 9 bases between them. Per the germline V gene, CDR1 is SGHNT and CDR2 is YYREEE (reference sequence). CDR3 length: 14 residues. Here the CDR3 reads CASSFYQPTGELFF. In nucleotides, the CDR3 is TGTGCCAGCAGCTTCTACCAGCCCACCGGGGAGCTGTTTTTT.

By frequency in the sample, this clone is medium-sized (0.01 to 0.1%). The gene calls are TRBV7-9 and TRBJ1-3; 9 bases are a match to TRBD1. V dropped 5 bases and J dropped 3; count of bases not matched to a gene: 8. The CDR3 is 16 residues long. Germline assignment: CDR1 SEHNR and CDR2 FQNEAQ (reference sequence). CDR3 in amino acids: CASSPKDRGSGNTIYF. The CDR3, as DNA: TGTGCCAGCAGCCCAAAAGACAGGGGGAGTGGAAACACCATATATTTT.

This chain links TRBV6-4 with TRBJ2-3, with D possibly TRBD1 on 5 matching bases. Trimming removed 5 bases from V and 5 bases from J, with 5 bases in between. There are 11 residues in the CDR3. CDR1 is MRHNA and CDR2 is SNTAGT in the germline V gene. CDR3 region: CASSRGDTQYF. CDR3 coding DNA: TGTGCCAGCAGTAGGGGAGATACGCAGTATTTT.

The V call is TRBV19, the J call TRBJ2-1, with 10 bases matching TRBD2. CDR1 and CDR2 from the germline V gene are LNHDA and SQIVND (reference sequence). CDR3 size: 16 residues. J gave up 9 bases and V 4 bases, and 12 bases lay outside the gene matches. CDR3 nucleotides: TGTGCCAGTAGTACCCTCGGTCTAGCGGGAGCAGGTGAGCAGTTCTTC. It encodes CASSTLGLAGAGEQFF.

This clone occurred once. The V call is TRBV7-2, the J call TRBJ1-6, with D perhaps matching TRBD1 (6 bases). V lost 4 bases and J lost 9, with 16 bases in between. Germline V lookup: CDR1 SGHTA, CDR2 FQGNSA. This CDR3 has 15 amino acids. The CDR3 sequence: CASSWKQGVGSPLHF. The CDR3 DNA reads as TGTGCCAGCAGCTGGAAACAGGGAGTAGGTTCACCCCTCCACTTT. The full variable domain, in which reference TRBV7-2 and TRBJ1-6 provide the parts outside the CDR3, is GAGVSQSPSNKVTEKGKDVELRCDPISGHTALYWYRQSLGQGLEFLIYFQGNSAPDKSGLPSDRFSAERTGGSVSTLTIQRTQQEDSAVYLCASSWKQGVGSPLHFGNGTRLTVT.

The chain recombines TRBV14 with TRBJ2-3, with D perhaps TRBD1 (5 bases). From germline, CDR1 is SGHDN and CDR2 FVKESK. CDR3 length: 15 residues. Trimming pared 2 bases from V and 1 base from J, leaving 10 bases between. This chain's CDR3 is CASSQTGPRTDTQYF. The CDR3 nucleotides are TGTGCCAGCAGCCAAACAGGACCTCGCACAGATACGCAGTATTTT.

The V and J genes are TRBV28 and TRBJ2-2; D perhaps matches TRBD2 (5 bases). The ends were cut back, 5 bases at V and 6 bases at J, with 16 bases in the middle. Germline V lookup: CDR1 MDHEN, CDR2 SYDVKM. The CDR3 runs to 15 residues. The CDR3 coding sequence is TGTGCCAGCAGTCTATCAATATCGGGGTCCGGGGAGCTGTTTTTT. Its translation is CASSLSISGSGELFF.

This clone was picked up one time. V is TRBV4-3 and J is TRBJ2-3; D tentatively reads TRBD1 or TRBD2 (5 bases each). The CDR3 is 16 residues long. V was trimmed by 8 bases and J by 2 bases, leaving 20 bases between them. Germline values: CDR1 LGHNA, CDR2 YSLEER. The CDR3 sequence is CASRAPGPYFTDTQYF. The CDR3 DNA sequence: TGCGCCAGCCGAGCACCGGGACCTTATTTCACAGATACGCAGTATTTT.